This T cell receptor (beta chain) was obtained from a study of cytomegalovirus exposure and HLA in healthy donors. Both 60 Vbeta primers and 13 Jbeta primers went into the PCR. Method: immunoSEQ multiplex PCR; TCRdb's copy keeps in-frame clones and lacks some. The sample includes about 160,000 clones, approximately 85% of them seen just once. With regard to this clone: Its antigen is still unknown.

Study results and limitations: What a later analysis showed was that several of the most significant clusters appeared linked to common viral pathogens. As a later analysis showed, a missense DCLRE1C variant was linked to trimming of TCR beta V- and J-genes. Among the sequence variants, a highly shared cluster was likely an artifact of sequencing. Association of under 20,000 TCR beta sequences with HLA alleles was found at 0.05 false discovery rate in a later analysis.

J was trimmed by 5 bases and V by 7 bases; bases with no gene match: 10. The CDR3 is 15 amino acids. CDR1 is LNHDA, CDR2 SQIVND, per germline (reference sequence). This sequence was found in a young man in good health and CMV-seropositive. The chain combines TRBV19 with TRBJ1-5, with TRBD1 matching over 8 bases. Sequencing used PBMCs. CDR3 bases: TGTGCCAGTACTTTCGCCGGACAGGGCGATCAGCCCCAGCATTTT. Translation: CASTFAGQGDQPQHF. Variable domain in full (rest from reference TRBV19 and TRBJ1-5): DGGITQSPKYLFRKEGQNVTLSCEQNLNHDAMYWYRQDPGQGLRLIYYSQIVNDFQKGDIAEGYSVSREKKESFPLTVTSAQKNPTAFYLCASTFAGQGDQPQHFGDGTRLSIL.